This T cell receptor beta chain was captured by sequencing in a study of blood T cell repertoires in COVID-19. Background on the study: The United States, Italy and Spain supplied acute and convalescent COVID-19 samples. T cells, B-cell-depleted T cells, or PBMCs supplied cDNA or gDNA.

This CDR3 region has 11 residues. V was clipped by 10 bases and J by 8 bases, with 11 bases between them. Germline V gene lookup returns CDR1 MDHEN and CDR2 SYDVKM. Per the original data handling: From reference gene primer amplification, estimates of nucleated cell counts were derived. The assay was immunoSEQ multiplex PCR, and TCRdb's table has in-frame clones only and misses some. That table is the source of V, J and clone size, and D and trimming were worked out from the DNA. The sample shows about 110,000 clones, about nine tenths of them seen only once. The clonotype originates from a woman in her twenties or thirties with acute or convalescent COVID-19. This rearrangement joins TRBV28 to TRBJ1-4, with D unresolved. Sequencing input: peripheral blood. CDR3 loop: CATVLHEKLFF. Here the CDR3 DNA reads TGTGCCACCGTATTACACGAAAAACTGTTTTTT.